Below, 4 T cell receptor beta chains from the same sample are listed, as sequenced in a study of shared clonotypes between healthy human individuals. Only in-frame clones appear in the TCRdb table, and some are missing; sequencing was by immunoSEQ multiplex PCR. The sample has 2 million to 2.5 million clones, around 95% seen once. The sequencing sample was made of naive CD4+ T cells sorted from blood. Subset given: CD45RA+ positively selected. The origin of the receptors is a young man in good health.

The rearrangement uses TRBV30 and TRBJ2-5, with 11 bases identical to TRBD2. The CDR3 runs to 15 residues. Germline CDR1 is GTSNPN and CDR2 is SVGIG (reference sequence). V was clipped by 2 bases and J by 7 bases; unmatched bases: 9. The CDR3 is CAWSTRTSGSGTQYF. The CDR3 DNA reads as TGTGCCTGGAGTACTAGGACTAGCGGGTCGGGGACCCAGTACTTC.

The V call is TRBV2, the J call TRBJ1-2; maybe TRBD1 (6 bases). Germline loops: CDR1 SNHLY, CDR2 FYNNEI. This CDR3 has 15 residues. V lost 4 bases, J lost 4 bases, and 16 bases lay in between. In nucleotides, the CDR3 is TGTGCCAGCAGTGGAGCTAACAGGGAACTCTATGGCTACACCTTC. Translation gives CASSGANRELYGYTF.

The V and J genes are TRBV5-1 and TRBJ1-5; D may be TRBD1 (5 bases). The CDR3 consists of 14 residues. V was shortened by 1 base and J by 7 bases, with 12 bases between the two germline ends. Germline lookup yields CDR1 SGHRS and CDR2 YFSETQ. The CDR3, as DNA: TGCGCCAGCAGCTTGTCGGGGGATGGACAGCCCCAGCATTTT. Amino acids: CASSLSGDGQPQHF.

The V and J genes are TRBV28 and TRBJ1-2; 7 bases agree with TRBD1. Losses at the gene ends were 6 bases for V and 6 bases for J; bases not matched to a gene: 10. Germline V CDR1 and CDR2: MDHEN, SYDVKM. This CDR3 region has 14 residues. The CDR3 protein is CASSPGTVINGYTF. The CDR3 nucleotides read TGTGCCAGCAGCCCCGGGACAGTAATTAATGGCTACACCTTC.